One sample yielded the 3 T cell receptor beta chains listed below, sequenced in a study of cytomegalovirus exposure and HLA in healthy donors. PCR employed 60 Vbeta and 13 Jbeta primers. Repertoires were generated with immunoSEQ multiplex PCR, while TCRdb's copy carries only in-frame clones and drops some. The sample lists roughly 180,000 clones, 75% to 85% occurring once. The sample comprised PBMCs. These receptors were collected from a man younger than 35 in good health and CMV-seronegative.

The chain joins TRBV28 to TRBJ1-5, with D perhaps matching TRBD1 (5 bases). V shed 8 bases and J shed 2 bases, with 13 bases lying between them. This CDR3 has 14 amino acids. Germline values: CDR1 MDHEN, CDR2 SYDVKM. The CDR3 here is CASGAGFGNQPQHF. In DNA form, the CDR3 reads TGTGCCAGCGGGGCCGGGTTTGGCAATCAGCCCCAGCATTTT.

This clone appeared once. The rearrangement joins TRBV5-1 to TRBJ2-3; 8 bases are shared with TRBD1. J was trimmed by 3 bases and V by 2 bases; bases with no gene match: 5. The CDR3 consists of 15 residues. The V gene's germline CDR1 is SGHRS and CDR2 YFSETQ. The CDR3 sequence is CASSFWGQATDTQYF. CDR3 nucleotide sequence: TGCGCCAGCAGCTTTTGGGGACAGGCGACAGATACGCAGTATTTT.

The chain combines TRBV7-9 with TRBJ2-2, with 10 nucleotides matching TRBD1. Germline lookup yields CDR1 SEHNR and CDR2 FQNEAQ (reference sequence). V lost 10 bases and J lost 8; bases outside the gene matches: 10. The length of the CDR3 is 14 residues. The CDR3 region is CATDRDRGNGELFF. The CDR3 coding sequence is TGTGCCACCGACCGGGACAGGGGTAATGGGGAGCTGTTTTTT.